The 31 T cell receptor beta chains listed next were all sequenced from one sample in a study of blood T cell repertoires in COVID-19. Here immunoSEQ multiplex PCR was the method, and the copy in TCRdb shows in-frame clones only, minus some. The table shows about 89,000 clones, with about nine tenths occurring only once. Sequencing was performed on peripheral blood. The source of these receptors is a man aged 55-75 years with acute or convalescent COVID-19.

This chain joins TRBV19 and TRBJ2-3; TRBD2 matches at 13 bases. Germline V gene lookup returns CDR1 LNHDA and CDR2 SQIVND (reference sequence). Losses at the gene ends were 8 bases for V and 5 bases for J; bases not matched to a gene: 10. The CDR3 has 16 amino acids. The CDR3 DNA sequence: TGTGCCAGTGGAGCACTAGCGGGGGGGGGTCGAGATACGCAGTATTTT. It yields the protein CASGALAGGGRDTQYF.

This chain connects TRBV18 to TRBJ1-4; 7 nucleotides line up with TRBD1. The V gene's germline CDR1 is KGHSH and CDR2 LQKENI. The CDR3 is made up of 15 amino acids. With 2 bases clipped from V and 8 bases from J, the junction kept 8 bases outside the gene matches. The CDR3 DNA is TGTGCCAGCTCACCATCACAGGGGTATCGCGAAAAACTGTTTTTT. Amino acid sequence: CASSPSQGYREKLFF.

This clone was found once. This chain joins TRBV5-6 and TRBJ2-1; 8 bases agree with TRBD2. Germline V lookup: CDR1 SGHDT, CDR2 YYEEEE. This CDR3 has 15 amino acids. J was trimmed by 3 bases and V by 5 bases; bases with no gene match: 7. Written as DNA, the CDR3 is TGTGCCAGCAGTCCGGCCAGCGGGGGCTACAATGAGCAGTTCTTC. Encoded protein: CASSPASGGYNEQFF.

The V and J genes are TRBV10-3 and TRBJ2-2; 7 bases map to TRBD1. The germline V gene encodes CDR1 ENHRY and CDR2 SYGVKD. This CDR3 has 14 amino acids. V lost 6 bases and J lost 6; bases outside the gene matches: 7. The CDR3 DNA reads TGTGCCATCAGCCGTACAGGGGAAGCCGGGGAGCTGTTTTTT. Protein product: CAISRTGEAGELFF.

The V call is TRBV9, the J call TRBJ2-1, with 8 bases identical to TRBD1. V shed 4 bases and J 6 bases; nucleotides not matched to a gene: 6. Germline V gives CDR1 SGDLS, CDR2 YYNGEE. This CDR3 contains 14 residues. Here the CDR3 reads CASSTRTGFNEQFF. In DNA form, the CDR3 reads TGTGCCAGCAGCACCCGGACAGGGTTCAATGAGCAGTTCTTC.

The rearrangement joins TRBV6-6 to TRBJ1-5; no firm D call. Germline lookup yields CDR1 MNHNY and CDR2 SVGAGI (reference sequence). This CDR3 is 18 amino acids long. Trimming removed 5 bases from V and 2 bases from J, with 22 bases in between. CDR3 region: CASSPTWERRLGNQPQHF. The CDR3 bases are TGTGCCAGCAGTCCTACCTGGGAGCGTCGTCTCGGCAATCAGCCCCAGCATTTT.

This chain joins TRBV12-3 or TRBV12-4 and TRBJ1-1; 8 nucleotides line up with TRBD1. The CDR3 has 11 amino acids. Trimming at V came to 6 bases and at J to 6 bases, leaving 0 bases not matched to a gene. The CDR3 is CASRDRAEAFF. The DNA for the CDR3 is TGTGCCAGCAGGGACAGGGCTGAAGCTTTCTTT.

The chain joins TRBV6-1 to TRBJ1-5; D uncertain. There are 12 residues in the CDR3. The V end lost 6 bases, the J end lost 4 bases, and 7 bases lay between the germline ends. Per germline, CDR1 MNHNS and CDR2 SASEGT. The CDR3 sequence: CASRHRNQPQHF. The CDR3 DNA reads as TGTGCCAGCAGACACAGAAATCAGCCCCAGCATTTT.

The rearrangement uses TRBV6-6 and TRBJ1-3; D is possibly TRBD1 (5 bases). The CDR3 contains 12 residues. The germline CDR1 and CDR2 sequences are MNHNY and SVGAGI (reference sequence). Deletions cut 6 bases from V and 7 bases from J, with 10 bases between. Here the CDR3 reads CASSGTPNTIYF. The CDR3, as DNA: TGTGCCAGCAGCGGGACTCCGAACACCATATATTTT.

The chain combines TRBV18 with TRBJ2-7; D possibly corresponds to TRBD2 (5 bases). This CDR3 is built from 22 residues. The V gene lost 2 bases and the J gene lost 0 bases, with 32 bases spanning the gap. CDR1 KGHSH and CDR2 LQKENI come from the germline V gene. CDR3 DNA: TGTGCCAGCTCACCATATGGGTTCGGGGTAGACTTAGTAGACCTAAACTCCTACGAGCAGTACTTC. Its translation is CASSPYGFGVDLVDLNSYEQYF.

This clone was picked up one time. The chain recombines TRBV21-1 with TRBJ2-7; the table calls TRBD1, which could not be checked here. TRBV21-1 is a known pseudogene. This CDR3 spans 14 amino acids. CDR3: CAARDGGISSEQYF. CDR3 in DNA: TGTGCAGCGAGAGATGGGGGCATATCGTCCGAGCAGTACTTC.

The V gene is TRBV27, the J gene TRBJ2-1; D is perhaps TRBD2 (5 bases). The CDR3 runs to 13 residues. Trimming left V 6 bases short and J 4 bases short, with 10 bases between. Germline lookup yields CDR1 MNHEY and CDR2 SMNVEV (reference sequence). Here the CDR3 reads CASSLRGYNEQFF. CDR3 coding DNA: TGTGCCAGCAGCCTAAGAGGGTACAATGAGCAGTTCTTC.

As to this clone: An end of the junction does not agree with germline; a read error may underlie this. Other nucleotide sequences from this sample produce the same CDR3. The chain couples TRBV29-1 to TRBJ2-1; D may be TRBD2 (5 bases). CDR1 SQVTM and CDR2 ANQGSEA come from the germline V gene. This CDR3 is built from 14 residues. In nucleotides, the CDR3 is TGTAGCGTTGAATATCCGGGAACCAACAATGAGCAGTTCTTC. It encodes CSVEYPGTNNEQFF.

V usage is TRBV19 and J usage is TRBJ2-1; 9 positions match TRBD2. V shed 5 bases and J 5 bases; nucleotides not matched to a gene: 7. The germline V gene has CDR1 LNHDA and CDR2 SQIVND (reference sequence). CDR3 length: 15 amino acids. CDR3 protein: CASSRLAGINNEQFF. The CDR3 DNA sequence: TGTGCCAGTAGTCGCCTAGCGGGGATAAACAATGAGCAGTTCTTC.

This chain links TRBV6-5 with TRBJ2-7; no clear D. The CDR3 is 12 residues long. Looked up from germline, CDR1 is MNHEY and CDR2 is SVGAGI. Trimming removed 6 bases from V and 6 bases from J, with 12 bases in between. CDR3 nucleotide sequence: TGTGCCAGCAGCCCAACAGTGGGCGAGCAGTACTTC. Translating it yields CASSPTVGEQYF.

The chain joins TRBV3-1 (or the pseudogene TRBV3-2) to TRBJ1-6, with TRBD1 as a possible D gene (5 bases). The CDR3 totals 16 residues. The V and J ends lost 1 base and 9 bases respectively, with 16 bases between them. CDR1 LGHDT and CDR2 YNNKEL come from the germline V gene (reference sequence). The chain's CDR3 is CASSQGPGGGGSPLHF. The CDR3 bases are TGTGCCAGCAGCCAAGGCCCTGGGGGGGGAGGTTCACCCCTCCACTTT.

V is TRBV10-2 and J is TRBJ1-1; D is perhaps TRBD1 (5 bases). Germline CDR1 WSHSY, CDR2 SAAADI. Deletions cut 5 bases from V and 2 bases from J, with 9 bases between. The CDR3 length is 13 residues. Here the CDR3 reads CASSSDRNTEAFF. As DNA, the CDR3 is TGCGCCAGCAGTTCAGACAGAAACACTGAAGCTTTCTTT.

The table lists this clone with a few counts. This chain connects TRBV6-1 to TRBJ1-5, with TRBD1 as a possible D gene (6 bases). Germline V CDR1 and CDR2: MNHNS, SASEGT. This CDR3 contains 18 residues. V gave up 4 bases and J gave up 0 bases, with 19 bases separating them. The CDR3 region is CASSVNSPGQSSNQPQHF. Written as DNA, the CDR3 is TGTGCCAGCAGTGTTAACTCACCGGGACAATCTAGCAATCAGCCCCAGCATTTT.

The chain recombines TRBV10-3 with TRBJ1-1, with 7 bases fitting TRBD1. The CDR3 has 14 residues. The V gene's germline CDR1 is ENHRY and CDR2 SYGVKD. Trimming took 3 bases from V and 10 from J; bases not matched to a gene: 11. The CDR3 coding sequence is TGTGCCATCAGTGAAGGGGGCCTCCGGGGTCGAGCTTTCTTT. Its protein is CAISEGGLRGRAFF.

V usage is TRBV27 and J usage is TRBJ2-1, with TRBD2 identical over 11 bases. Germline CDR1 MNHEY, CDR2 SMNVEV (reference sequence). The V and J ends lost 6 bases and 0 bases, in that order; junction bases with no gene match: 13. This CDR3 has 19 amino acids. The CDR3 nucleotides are TGTGCCAGCAGCCGAGGGGGACTAGCGGAGCTGAGCTCCTACAATGAGCAGTTCTTC. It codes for CASSRGGLAELSSYNEQFF.

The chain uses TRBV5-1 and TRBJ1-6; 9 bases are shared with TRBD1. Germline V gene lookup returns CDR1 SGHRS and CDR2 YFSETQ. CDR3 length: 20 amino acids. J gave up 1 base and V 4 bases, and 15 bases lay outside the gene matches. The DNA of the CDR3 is TGCGCCAGCAGCCCTCGATCCGGGACAGGGTTGACTTCCTATAATTCACCCCTCCACTTT. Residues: CASSPRSGTGLTSYNSPLHF.

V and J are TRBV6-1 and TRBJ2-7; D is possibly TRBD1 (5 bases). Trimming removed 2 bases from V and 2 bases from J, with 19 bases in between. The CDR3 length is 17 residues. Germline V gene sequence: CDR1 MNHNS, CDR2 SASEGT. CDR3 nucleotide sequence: TGTGCCAGCAGTGAAAGGCGCACCGGAGACAGAGCCTACGAGCAGTACTTC. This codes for CASSERRTGDRAYEQYF.

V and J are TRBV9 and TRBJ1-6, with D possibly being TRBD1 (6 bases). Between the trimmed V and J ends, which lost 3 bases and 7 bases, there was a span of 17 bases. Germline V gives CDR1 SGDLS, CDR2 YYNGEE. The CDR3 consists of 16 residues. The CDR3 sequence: CASSASQGMGNSPLHF. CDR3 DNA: TGTGCCAGCAGCGCATCCCAGGGGATGGGGAATTCACCCCTCCACTTT.

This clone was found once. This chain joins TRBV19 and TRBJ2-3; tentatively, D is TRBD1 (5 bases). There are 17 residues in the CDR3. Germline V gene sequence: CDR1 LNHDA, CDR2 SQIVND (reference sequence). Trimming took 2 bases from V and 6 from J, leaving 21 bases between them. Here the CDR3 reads CASSILLFDRLKDTQYF. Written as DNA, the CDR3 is TGTGCCAGTAGTATACTTCTATTTGACAGACTGAAGGATACGCAGTATTTT.

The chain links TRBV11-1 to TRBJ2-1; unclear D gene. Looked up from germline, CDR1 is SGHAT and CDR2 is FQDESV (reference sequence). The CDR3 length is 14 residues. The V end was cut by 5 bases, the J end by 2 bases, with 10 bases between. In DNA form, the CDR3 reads TGTGCCAGCAGCCCTCCAAGAGCCTACAATGAGCAGTTCTTC. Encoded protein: CASSPPRAYNEQFF.

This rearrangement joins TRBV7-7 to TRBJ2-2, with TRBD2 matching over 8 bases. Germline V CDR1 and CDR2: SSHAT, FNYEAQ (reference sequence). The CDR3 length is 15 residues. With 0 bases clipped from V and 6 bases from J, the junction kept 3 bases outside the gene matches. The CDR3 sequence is CASSLAGRASGELFF. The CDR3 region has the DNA TGTGCCAGCAGCTTAGCCGGGAGGGCCTCCGGGGAGCTGTTTTTT.

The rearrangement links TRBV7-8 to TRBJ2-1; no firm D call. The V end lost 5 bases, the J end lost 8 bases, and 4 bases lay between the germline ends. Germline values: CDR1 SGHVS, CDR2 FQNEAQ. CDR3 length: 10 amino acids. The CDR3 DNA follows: TGTGCCAGCAGCCCCTATGAGCAGTTCTTC. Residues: CASSPYEQFF. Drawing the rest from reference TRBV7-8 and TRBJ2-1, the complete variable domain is GAGVSQSPRYKVAKRGQDVALRCDPISGHVSLFWYQQALGQGPEFLTYFQNEAQLDKSGLPSDRFFAERPEGSVSTLKIQRTQQEDSAVYLCASSPYEQFFGPGTRLTVL.

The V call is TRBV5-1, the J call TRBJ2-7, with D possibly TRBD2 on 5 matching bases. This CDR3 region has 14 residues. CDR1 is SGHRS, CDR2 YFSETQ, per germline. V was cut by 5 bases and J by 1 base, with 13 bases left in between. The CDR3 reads CASRGQGSSYEQYF. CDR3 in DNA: TGCGCCAGCAGGGGCCAAGGGAGTTCCTACGAGCAGTACTTC.

In nucleotides, the CDR3 is TGTGCCAGCAGCTTATATTTGTCGGGATATGAGCAGTTCTTC. This sequence encodes CASSLYLSGYEQFF. The chain is built from TRBV7-2 and TRBJ2-1; D is possibly TRBD2 (5 bases). V dropped 2 bases and J dropped 8 bases, with 13 bases sitting between them. The V gene's germline CDR1 is SGHTA and CDR2 FQGNSA. CDR3 length: 14 residues. Based on the CDR3 plus reference TRBV7-2 and TRBJ2-1, the full variable domain is GAGVSQSPSNKVTEKGKDVELRCDPISGHTALYWYRQSLGQGLEFLIYFQGNSAPDKSGLPSDRFSAERTGGSVSTLTIQRTQQEDSAVYLCASSLYLSGYEQFFGPGTRLTVL.

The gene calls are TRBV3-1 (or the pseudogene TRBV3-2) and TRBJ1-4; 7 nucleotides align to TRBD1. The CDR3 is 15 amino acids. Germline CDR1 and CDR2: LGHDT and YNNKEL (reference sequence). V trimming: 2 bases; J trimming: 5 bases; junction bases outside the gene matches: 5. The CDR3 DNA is TGTGCCAGCAGCCAATACCGGGACAGCAATGAAAAACTGTTTTTT. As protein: CASSQYRDSNEKLFF.

The CDR3 here is CASSGGLAGDTDTQYF. The CDR3 nucleotides read TGCGCCAGCAGCGGCGGACTAGCGGGAGACACAGATACGCAGTATTTT. The chain joins TRBV5-1 to TRBJ2-3; 13 nucleotides agree with TRBD2. Germline V lookup: CDR1 SGHRS, CDR2 YFSETQ. The ends lost 4 bases at V and 2 bases at J; junction bases unmatched: 4. The CDR3 has 16 residues.